This record covers a single T cell receptor (beta chain). The data were obtained in a study of blood T cell repertoires in COVID-19. As for the study in general: Both acute and convalescent COVID-19 samples were obtained from the United States, Italy and Spain. PBMCs, B-cell-depleted T cells, or T cells were the source of the cDNA or gDNA that made up the material.

The ends were cut back, 7 bases at V and 0 bases at J, with 16 bases in the middle. The CDR3 has 15 amino acids. Germline V CDR1 and CDR2: LGHDT, YNNKEL (reference sequence). Per the authors' pipeline: Amplified reference gene primers provided the basis for estimating nucleated cell counts. Some clones are missing from TCRdb's copy, which holds only in-frame ones; the method was immunoSEQ multiplex PCR. V, J and clone size are those of that table, while D and trimming were read from the DNA. The table lists approximately 63,000 clones, roughly 87% of them singletons. What was sequenced was peripheral blood. The chain employs TRBV3-1 (or the pseudogene TRBV3-2) and TRBJ2-7, with D possibly TRBD1 on 7 matching bases. This TCR derives from a man at least 80 years old in a cohort sampled during active COVID-19. The CDR3 bases are TGTGCCAGCAACCCAGGGGGGACATCCTCCTACGAGCAGTACTTC. Translation gives CASNPGGTSSYEQYF.